The 15 T cell receptor beta chains given below trace back to one sample, sequenced in a study of stem cell transplantation in POMP-related autoinflammatory disease. This table comes from immunoSEQ multiplex PCR, and its TCRdb copy is limited to in-frame clones, with some not included. This sample has roughly 70,000 clones; under 95% occur once, and the top ten carry 0.66%. This specimen was CD4+ T cells from PBMCs, taken after stem cell transplantation. The receptors here all came from a human patient with POMP-related autoinflammation and immune dysregulation (PRAID). T cells may partly derive from the graft donor.

On this clone itself: The junction departs from germline at one end; a sequencing error may be responsible. V is TRBV10-2 and J is TRBJ2-7; no definite D call. This CDR3 region has 14 residues. In germline, CDR1 is WSHSY, CDR2 SAAADI. The CDR3 nucleotides are TGCGCCAGCGGTGATAGGAGACCTTCCTACGAGCAGTACTTC. It is translated as CASGDRRPSYEQYF.

V usage is TRBV28 and J usage is TRBJ1-4; D possibly corresponds to TRBD1 (6 bases). This CDR3 spans 16 amino acids. In germline, CDR1 is MDHEN, CDR2 SYDVKM. Trimming removed 6 bases at V and 3 bases at J, with 17 bases between. The CDR3 nucleotides read TGTGCCAGCAGCCGGACAGCGACCGGGGCTAATGAAAAACTGTTTTTT. It yields the protein CASSRTATGANEKLFF.

This chain joins TRBV19 and TRBJ2-1, with a weak D call TRBD2 (5 bases). The germline V gene encodes CDR1 LNHDA and CDR2 SQIVND (reference sequence). Trimming shortened V by 4 bases and J by 4 bases, and 11 bases separated the two germline ends. The CDR3 is 14 amino acids. The CDR3 bases are TGTGCCAGTAGTACTAGCCGCGGGTACAATGAGCAGTTCTTC. It yields the protein CASSTSRGYNEQFF.

The V and J genes are TRBV11-2 and TRBJ2-5, with no clear D. V lost 8 bases and J 1 base, leaving 11 bases between the germline ends. Germline V lookup: CDR1 SGHAT, CDR2 FQNNGV. CDR3 length: 13 amino acids. The CDR3 loop is CASLHPLQETQYF. Written as DNA, the CDR3 is TGTGCCAGCTTACACCCCCTCCAAGAGACCCAGTACTTC.

The chain uses TRBV25-1 and TRBJ2-3, with 10 bases identical to TRBD2. The CDR3 has 18 residues. The germline CDR1 and CDR2 sequences are MGHDK and SYGVNS. The junction had 9 bases not matched to a gene; V was cut back by 3 bases and J by 0 bases. The CDR3 spells CASSDPLGLAPSTDTQYF. CDR3 sequence (DNA): TGTGCCAGCAGTGATCCCCTGGGACTAGCGCCTAGCACAGATACGCAGTATTTT. The full variable domain, with the rest looked up from reference TRBV25-1 and TRBJ2-3, is EADIYQTPRYLVIGTGKKITLECSQTMGHDKMYWYQQDPGMELHLIHYSYGVNSTEKGDLSSESTVSRIRTEHFPLTLESARPSHTSQYLCASSDPLGLAPSTDTQYFGPGTRLTVL.

The chain recombines TRBV18 with TRBJ2-1; TRBD1 is a possible D gene (6 bases). The CDR3 loop spans 14 amino acids. Germline V CDR1 and CDR2: KGHSH, LQKENI. V lost 3 bases to trimming and J lost 0 bases, with 6 bases between them. The CDR3 nucleotides read TGTGCCAGCTCACCGGACAGCTCCTACAATGAGCAGTTCTTC. It is translated as CASSPDSSYNEQFF.

V and J are TRBV29-1 and TRBJ2-5, with a tentative D call TRBD1 (6 bases). Per the germline V gene, CDR1 is SQVTM and CDR2 is ANQGSEA. The CDR3 extends over 12 amino acids. V lost 6 bases and J lost 0, with 8 bases in between. This CDR3 reads CSVQGYQETQYF. DNA for the CDR3: TGCAGCGTCCAGGGGTACCAAGAGACCCAGTACTTC.

The V call is TRBV30, the J call TRBJ1-1; D is perhaps TRBD1 (6 bases). Germline CDR1 and CDR2: GTSNPN and SVGIG (reference sequence). The CDR3 sequence is 12 residues long. V dropped 2 bases and J dropped 11 bases, with 15 bases sitting between them. CDR3 sequence: CAWSPGGRRAFF. The CDR3 nucleotides are TGTGCCTGGAGTCCGGGGGGCAGGCGGGCTTTCTTT.

The V gene is TRBV15, the J gene TRBJ1-6, with D possibly being TRBD1 (6 bases). Trimming shortened V by 1 base and J by 9 bases, and 13 bases separated the two germline ends. The germline gives CDR1 LNHNV, CDR2 YYDKDF (reference sequence). This CDR3 contains 15 residues. The CDR3 DNA is TGTGCCACCAGCAGAGTCAAGGGGGGGGCTTCACCCCTCCACTTT. Its translation is CATSRVKGGASPLHF. Drawing the rest from reference TRBV15 and TRBJ1-6, the complete variable domain is DAMVIQNPRYQVTQFGKPVTLSCSQTLNHNVMYWYQQKSSQAPKLLFHYYDKDFNNEADTPDNFQSRRPNTSFCFLDIRSPGLGDTAMYLCATSRVKGGASPLHFGNGTRLTVT.

V gene TRBV7-8 combines with J gene TRBJ2-3, with no clear D. The CDR3 has 12 residues. V gave up 0 bases and J gave up 4 bases, with 2 bases separating them. Germline V gene sequence: CDR1 SGHVS, CDR2 FQNEAQ. The CDR3 region is CASSLAADTQYF. The CDR3 DNA sequence: TGTGCCAGCAGCTTAGCCGCAGATACGCAGTATTTT.

The V and J genes are TRBV28 and TRBJ2-3; 10 nucleotides line up with TRBD2. This CDR3 is built from 19 residues. The germline CDR1 and CDR2 sequences are MDHEN and SYDVKM. V dropped 7 bases and J dropped 8; count of bases not matched to a gene: 24. The CDR3 bases are TGTGCCAGCACCCCCCTGCGGTGGGTAGCGGGAGGACCCCGGGGTACGCAGTATTTT. It is translated as CASTPLRWVAGGPRGTQYF.

This chain links TRBV24-1 with TRBJ1-1; D gene unclear. The CDR3 is made up of 16 amino acids. V was pared by 6 bases and J by 10 bases, with 26 bases between. Germline values: CDR1 KGHDR, CDR2 SFDVKD. The CDR3 here is CATSFLQGSYSLGAFF. CDR3 bases: TGTGCCACCAGTTTTCTCCAAGGCAGTTATTCCCTAGGAGCTTTCTTT.

V gene TRBV6-2 or TRBV6-3 combines with J gene TRBJ2-1, with no clear D. V was trimmed by 2 bases and J by 6 bases, leaving 11 bases between them. The CDR3 is 14 residues long. Germline assignment: CDR1 MNHEY and CDR2 SVGEGT. Written as DNA, the CDR3 is TGTGCCAGCAGTTACGTCAGATTATCCAATGAGCAGTTCTTC. Translation gives CASSYVRLSNEQFF.

Details on this clone: The germline gene is not matched at one end of the junction; a read error may be the cause. V usage is TRBV2 and J usage is TRBJ2-4, with a tentative D call TRBD2 (6 bases). The length of the CDR3 is 12 residues. Germline CDR1 is SNHLY and CDR2 is FYNNEI. The CDR3 DNA follows: TGTGCCAGCGGCGGGGTTGGGCAAGCCGTGAACTTC. Amino acid sequence: CASGGVGQAVNF.

Here the CDR3 DNA reads TGTGCCAGCACAACAGGACGAAATACGCAGTATTTT. Translation: CASTTGRNTQYF. The chain is built from TRBV27 and TRBJ2-3; a possible D gene is TRBD1 (5 bases). V lost 7 bases and J 7 bases, leaving 12 bases between the germline ends. The CDR3 contains 12 residues. The germline V gene encodes CDR1 MNHEY and CDR2 SMNVEV (reference sequence).